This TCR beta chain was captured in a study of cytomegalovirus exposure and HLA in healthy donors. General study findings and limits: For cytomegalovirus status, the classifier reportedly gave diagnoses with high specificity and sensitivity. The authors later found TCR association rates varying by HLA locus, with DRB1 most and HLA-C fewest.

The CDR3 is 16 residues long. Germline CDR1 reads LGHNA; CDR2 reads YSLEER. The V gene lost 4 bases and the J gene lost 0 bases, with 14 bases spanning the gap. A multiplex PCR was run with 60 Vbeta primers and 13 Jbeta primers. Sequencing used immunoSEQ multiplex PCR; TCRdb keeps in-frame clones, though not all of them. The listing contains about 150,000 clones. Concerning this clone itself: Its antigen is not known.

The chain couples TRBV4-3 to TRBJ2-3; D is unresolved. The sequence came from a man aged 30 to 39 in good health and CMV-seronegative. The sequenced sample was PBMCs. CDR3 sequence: CASSRGPTSSTDTQYF. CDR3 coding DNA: TGCGCCAGCAGCCGAGGTCCGACCTCTAGCACAGATACGCAGTATTTT.